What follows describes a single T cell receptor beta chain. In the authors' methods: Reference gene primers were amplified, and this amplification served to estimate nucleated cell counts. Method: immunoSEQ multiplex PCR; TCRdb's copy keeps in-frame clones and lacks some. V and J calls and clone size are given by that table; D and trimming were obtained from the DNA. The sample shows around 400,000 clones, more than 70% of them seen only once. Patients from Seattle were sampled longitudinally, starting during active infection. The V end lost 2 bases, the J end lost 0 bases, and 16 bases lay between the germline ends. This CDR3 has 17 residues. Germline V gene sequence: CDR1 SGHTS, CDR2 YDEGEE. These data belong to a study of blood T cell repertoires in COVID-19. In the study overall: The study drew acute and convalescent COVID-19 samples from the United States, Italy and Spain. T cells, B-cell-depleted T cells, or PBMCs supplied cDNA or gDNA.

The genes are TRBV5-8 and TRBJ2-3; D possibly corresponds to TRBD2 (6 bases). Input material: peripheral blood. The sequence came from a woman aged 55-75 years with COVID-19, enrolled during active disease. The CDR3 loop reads CASSFSGTLSSTDTQYF. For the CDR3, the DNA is TGTGCCAGCAGCTTCTCCGGGACTCTATCTAGCACAGATACGCAGTATTTT.